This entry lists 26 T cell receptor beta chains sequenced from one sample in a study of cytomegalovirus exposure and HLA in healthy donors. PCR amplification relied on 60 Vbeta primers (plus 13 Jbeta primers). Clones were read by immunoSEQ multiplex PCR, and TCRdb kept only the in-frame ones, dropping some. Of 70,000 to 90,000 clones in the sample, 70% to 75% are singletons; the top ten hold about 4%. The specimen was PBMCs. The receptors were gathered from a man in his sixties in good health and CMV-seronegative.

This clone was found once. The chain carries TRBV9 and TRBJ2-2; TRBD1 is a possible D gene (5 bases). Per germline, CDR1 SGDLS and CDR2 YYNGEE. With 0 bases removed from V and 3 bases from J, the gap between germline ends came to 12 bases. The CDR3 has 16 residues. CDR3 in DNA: TGTGCCAGCAGCGTAGCAGGCACAGGCTACACCGGGGAGCTGTTTTTT. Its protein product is CASSVAGTGYTGELFF.

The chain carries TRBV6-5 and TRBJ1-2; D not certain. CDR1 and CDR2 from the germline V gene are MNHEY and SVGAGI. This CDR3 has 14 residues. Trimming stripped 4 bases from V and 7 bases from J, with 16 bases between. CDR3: CASSSPGEGTGYTF. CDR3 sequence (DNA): TGTGCCAGCAGTTCTCCCGGGGAGGGAACTGGCTACACCTTC.

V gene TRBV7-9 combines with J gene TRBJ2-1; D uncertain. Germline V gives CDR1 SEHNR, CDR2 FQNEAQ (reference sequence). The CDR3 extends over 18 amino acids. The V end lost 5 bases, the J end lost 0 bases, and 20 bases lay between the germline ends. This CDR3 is CASSPPRPQARSYNEQFF. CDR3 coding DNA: TGTGCCAGCAGCCCCCCGAGGCCCCAAGCCCGCTCCTACAATGAGCAGTTCTTC.

The DNA of the CDR3 is TGCGCCAGCAGCCGCTTACAGGGGGCGCTAGGGGAAAAACTGTTTTTT. This translates into CASSRLQGALGEKLFF. The J gene is TRBJ1-4, the V gene TRBV4-1; 9 nucleotides line up with TRBD1. This CDR3 contains 16 residues. J gave up 8 bases and V 4 bases, and 11 bases lay outside the gene matches. Germline V gene lookup returns CDR1 MGHRA and CDR2 YSYEKL.

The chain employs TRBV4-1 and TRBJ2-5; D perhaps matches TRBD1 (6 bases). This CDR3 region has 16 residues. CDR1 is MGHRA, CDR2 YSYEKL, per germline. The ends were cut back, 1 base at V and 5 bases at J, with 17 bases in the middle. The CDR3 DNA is TGCGCCAGCAGCCAAGGTATAGCCAGGGGAGAGGAGACCCAGTACTTC. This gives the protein CASSQGIARGEETQYF.

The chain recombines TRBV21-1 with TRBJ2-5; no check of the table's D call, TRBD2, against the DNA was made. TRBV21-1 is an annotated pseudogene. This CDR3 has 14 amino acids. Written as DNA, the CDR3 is TGTGCCAGCATGACTAGCGGGGGGACTGGGGCCCAGTACTTC. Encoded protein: CASMTSGGTGAQYF.

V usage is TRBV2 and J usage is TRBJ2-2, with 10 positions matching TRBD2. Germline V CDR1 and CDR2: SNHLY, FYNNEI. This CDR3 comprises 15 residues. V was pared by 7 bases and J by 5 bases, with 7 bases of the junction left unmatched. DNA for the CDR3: TGTGCCAGCACCCTAGCGGGGGCGGGAACCGGGGAGCTGTTTTTT. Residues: CASTLAGAGTGELFF.

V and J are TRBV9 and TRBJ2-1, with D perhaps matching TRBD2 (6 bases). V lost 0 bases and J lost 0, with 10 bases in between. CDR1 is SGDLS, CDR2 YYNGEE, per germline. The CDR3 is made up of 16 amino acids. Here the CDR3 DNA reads TGTGCCAGCAGCGTAGAGGAGGGAAGCTCCTACAATGAGCAGTTCTTC. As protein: CASSVEEGSSYNEQFF.

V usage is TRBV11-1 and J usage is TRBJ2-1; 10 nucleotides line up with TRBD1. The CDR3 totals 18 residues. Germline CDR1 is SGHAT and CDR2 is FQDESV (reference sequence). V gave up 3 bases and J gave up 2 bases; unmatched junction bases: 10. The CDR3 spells CASSFSYSGTGAYNEQFF. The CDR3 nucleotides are TGTGCCAGCAGCTTCTCCTATTCCGGGACAGGGGCCTACAATGAGCAGTTCTTC.

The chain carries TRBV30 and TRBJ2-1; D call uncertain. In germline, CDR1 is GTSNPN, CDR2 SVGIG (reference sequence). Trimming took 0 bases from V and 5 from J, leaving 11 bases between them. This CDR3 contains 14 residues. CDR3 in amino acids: CAWSVRWQNNEQFF. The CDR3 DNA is TGTGCCTGGAGTGTACGATGGCAAAACAATGAGCAGTTCTTC. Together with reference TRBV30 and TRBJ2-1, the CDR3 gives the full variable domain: SQTIHQWPATLVQPVGSPLSLECTVEGTSNPNLYWYRQAAGRGLQLLFYSVGIGQISSEVPQNLSASRPQDRQFILSSKKLLLSDSGFYLCAWSVRWQNNEQFFGPGTRLTVL.

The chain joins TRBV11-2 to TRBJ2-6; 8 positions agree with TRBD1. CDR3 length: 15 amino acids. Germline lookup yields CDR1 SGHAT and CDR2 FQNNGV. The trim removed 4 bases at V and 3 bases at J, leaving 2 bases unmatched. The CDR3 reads CASSSTGGGANVLTF. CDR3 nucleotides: TGTGCCAGCAGCTCAACAGGGGGTGGGGCCAACGTCCTGACTTTC.

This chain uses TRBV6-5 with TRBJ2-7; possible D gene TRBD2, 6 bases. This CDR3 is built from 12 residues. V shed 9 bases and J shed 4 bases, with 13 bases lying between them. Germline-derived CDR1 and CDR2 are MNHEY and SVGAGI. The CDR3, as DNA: TGTGCCAGTCGGGGAGGAGTTTACGAGCAGTACTTC. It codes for CASRGGVYEQYF.

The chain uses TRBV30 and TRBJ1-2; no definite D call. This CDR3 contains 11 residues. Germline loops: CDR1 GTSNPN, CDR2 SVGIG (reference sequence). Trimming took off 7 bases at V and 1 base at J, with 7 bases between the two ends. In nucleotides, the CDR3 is TGTGCCTTACAGCTTAACTATGGCTACACCTTC. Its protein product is CALQLNYGYTF.

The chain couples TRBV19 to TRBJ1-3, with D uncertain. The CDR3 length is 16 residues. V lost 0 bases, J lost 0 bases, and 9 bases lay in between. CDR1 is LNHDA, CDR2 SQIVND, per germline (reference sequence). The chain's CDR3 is CASSIDQGGSGNTIYF. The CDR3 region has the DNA TGTGCCAGTAGTATAGATCAAGGCGGCTCTGGAAACACCATATATTTT.

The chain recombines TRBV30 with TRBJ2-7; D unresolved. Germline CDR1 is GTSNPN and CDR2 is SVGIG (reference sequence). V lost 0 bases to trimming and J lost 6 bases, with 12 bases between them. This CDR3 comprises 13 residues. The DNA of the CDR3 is TGTGCCTGGAGTGTATATTTAGTCGGCGAGCAGTACTTC. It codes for CAWSVYLVGEQYF.

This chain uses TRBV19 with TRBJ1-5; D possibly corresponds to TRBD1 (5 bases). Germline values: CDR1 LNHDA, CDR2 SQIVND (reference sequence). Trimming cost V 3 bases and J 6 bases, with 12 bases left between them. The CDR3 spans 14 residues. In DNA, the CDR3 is TGTGCCAGTAGTATTCAGGGATCGGGTCAGCCCCAGCATTTT. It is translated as CASSIQGSGQPQHF.

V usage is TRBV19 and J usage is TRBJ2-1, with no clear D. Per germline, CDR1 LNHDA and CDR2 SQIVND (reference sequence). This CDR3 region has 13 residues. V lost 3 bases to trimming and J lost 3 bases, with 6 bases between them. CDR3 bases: TGTGCCAGTAGTATTACCGGCTACAATGAGCAGTTCTTC. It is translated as CASSITGYNEQFF.

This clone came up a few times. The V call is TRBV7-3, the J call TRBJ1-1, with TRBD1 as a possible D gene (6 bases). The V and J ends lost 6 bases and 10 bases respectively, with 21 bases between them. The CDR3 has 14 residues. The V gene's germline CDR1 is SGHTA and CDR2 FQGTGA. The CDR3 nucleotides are TGTGCCAGCAGGCCCCCGGGGGGCGGGGTTATAGCTTTCTTT. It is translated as CASRPPGGGVIAFF.

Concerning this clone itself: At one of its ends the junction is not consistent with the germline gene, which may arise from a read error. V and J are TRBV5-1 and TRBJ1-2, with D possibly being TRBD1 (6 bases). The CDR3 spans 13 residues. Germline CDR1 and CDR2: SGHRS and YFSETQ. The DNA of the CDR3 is TGCGCCAGCAGCTTCTCAGATTCGGGGGGCTGCACCTTC. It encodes CASSFSDSGGCTF.

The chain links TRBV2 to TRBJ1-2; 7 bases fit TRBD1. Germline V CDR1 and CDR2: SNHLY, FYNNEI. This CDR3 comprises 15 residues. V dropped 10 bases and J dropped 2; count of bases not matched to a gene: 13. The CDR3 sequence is CAIFTGQTENYGYTF. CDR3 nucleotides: TGTGCCATCTTTACGGGACAGACGGAGAACTATGGCTACACCTTC.

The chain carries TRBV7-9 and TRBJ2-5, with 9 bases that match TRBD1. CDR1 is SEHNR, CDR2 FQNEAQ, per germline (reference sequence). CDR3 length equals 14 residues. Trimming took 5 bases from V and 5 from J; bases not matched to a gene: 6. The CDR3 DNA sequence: TGTGCCAGCAGCCCGACCGGGACAGGGGAGACCCAGTACTTC. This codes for CASSPTGTGETQYF.

In nucleotides, the CDR3 is TGTGCCTGGGACAGGGGGCAAAGGGAAAAACTGTTTTTT. It specifies CAWDRGQREKLFF. The gene calls are TRBV30 and TRBJ1-4; 10 nucleotides match TRBD1. This CDR3 has 13 amino acids. The J segment lost 8 bases and the V segment lost 5 bases, leaving 5 bases of the junction unmatched. CDR1 GTSNPN and CDR2 SVGIG come from the germline V gene (reference sequence). Drawing the rest from reference TRBV30 and TRBJ1-4, the complete variable domain is SQTIHQWPATLVQPVGSPLSLECTVEGTSNPNLYWYRQAAGRGLQLLFYSVGIGQISSEVPQNLSASRPQDRQFILSSKKLLLSDSGFYLCAWDRGQREKLFFGSGTQLSVL.

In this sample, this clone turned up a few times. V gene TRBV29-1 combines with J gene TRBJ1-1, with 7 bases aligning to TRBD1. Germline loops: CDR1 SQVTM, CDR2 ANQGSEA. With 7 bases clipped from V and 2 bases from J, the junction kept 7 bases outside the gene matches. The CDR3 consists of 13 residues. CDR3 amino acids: CSGLRDRNTEAFF. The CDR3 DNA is TGCAGCGGCCTCCGGGACAGAAACACTGAAGCTTTCTTT.

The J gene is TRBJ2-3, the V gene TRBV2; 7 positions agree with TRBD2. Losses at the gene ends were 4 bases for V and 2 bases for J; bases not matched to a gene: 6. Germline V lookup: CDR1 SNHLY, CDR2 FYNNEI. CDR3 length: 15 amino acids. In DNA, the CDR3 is TGTGCCAGCAGTGGGGCTAGCGGTCCCACAGATACGCAGTATTTT. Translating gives CASSGASGPTDTQYF.

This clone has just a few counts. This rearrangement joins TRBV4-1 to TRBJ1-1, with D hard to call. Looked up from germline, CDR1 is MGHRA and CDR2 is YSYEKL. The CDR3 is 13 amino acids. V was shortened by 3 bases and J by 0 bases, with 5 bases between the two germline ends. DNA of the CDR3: TGCGCCAGCAGCCAGAACATGAACACTGAAGCTTTCTTT. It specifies CASSQNMNTEAFF.

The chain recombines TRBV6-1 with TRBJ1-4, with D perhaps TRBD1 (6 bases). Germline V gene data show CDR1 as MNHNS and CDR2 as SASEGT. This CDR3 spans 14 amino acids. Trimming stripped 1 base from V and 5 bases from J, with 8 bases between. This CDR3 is CASSEGTENEKLFF. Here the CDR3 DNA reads TGTGCCAGCAGTGAAGGGACAGAAAATGAAAAACTGTTTTTT.